The 29 T cell receptor beta chains reported below all come from one sample, sequenced in a study of identical twins. TCRdb independently ran MiXCR on the 5' RACE reads; one entry per CDR3 protein. The sample yields fewer than 650,000 distinct CDR3 sequences, around a tenth seen once. This sample also appeared in a second study, on yellow fever vaccine responses in identical twins.

Sequenced input: PBMCs. The receptors come from a woman aged 18-29 years in good health.

This clonotype occurred a few times. This chain connects TRBV12-3 or TRBV12-4 to TRBJ2-1; TRBD2 agrees at 9 bases. Germline trimming cut 8 bases from V and 8 bases from J; bases unmatched to any gene: 16. The CDR3 contains 16 residues. Here the CDR3 DNA reads TGTGCCAGCTCGCCCTCGCAGCTAGCGGGGAGCTATGAGCAGTTCTTC. Translating it yields CASSPSQLAGSYEQFF.

The chain uses TRBV15 and TRBJ2-3; D not resolved. This CDR3 is 15 amino acids long. Germline CDR1 LNHNV, CDR2 YYDKDF (reference sequence). Trimming stripped 0 bases from V and 0 bases from J, with 7 bases between. The CDR3, as DNA: TGTGCCACCAGCAGAGATTCGGCCAGCACAGATACGCAGTATTTT. Translated, it gives CATSRDSASTDTQYF.

This clonotype was seen repeatedly, ten times or more. The CDR3 here is CASSRTPGTGEQYF. The CDR3 DNA reads as TGTGCCAGCAGCCGAACCCCCGGCACAGGGGAGCAGTACTTC. V and J are TRBV7-9 and TRBJ2-7; weak D call: TRBD1 (6 bases). CDR1 and CDR2 from the germline V gene are SEHNR and FQNEAQ (reference sequence). CDR3 length equals 14 residues. Between the trimmed V and J ends, which lost 5 bases and 7 bases, there was a span of 18 bases.

This clonotype was seen ten or more times. The rearrangement joins TRBV2 to TRBJ2-5; 13 bases match TRBD2. Per germline, CDR1 SNHLY and CDR2 FYNNEI. This CDR3 contains 17 residues. The J segment lost 5 bases and the V segment lost 0 bases, leaving 6 bases of the junction unmatched. CDR3 DNA sequence: TGTGCCAGCAGTGAAGCCGAAGGACTAGCGGGGGCGGAGACCCAGTACTTC. It translates to CASSEAEGLAGAETQYF.

This clonotype was seen at least ten times. The chain has TRBV2 and TRBJ1-5, with a tentative D call TRBD1 (6 bases). The V gene lost 5 bases and the J gene lost 2 bases, with 16 bases spanning the gap. This CDR3 region has 16 residues. Germline CDR1 is SNHLY and CDR2 is FYNNEI. CDR3 region: CASSIRGGGRNQPQHF. CDR3 bases: TGTGCCAGCAGTATAAGGGGAGGGGGGCGCAATCAGCCCCAGCATTTT.

This clonotype came up a few times. V and J are TRBV4-2 and TRBJ2-1, with TRBD2 identical over 8 bases. This CDR3 has 17 residues. After removal of 1 base from V and 8 bases from J, the junction contained 13 bases not matched to a gene. From germline, CDR1 is LGHNA and CDR2 YNFKEQ. This CDR3 reads CASSQATSGPGVDEQFF. For the CDR3, the DNA is TGTGCCAGCAGCCAAGCCACTAGCGGCCCTGGGGTAGATGAGCAGTTCTTC.

This clonotype has just a few counts. The chain has TRBV10-3 and TRBJ2-1, with 8 bases fitting TRBD2. Looked up from germline, CDR1 is ENHRY and CDR2 is SYGVKD. The CDR3 is made up of 17 amino acids. The V gene end was trimmed by 6 bases and the J gene end by 5 bases; junction bases not matched to a gene: 15. The DNA for the CDR3 is TGTGCCATCAGATCTAGAACGGGGGGGCGCTTAAACAATGAGCAGTTCTTC. Its translation is CAIRSRTGGRLNNEQFF.

This clonotype appeared a few times. The chain carries TRBV30 and TRBJ2-7; 8 nucleotides agree with TRBD1. The V gene's germline CDR1 is GTSNPN and CDR2 SVGIG (reference sequence). V shed 5 bases and J 6 bases; nucleotides not matched to a gene: 6. The CDR3 loop spans 12 amino acids. CDR3 DNA sequence: TGTGCCTGGGCGGGACAGGTCTCCGAGCAGTACTTC. This gives the protein CAWAGQVSEQYF.

This clonotype was found many times. This chain uses TRBV14 with TRBJ2-1; possibly TRBD2 for D (6 bases). CDR1 and CDR2 (germline): SGHDN, FVKESK. The CDR3 consists of 13 residues. V lost 0 bases and J lost 10, with 10 bases in between. CDR3 DNA sequence: TGTGCCAGCAGCCAAGACCTAGGACTAGAGCAGTTCTTC. Protein: CASSQDLGLEQFF.

The chain is built from TRBV27 and TRBJ2-3; maybe TRBD2 (6 bases). CDR1 is MNHEY, CDR2 SMNVEV, per germline (reference sequence). The V end lost 3 bases, the J end lost 4 bases, and 14 bases lay between the germline ends. CDR3 length equals 15 residues. In DNA form, the CDR3 reads TGTGCCAGCAGTTTGGGACTTTACGGTTCAGATACGCAGTATTTT. Protein: CASSLGLYGSDTQYF.

Ten or more counts support this clonotype. The junction departs from germline at one end; a sequencing error may be responsible. This rearrangement joins TRBV4-3 to TRBJ2-2; 9 bases agree with TRBD2. The CDR3 has 16 residues. Germline V gives CDR1 LGHNA, CDR2 YSLEER. The CDR3 DNA sequence: TGCGCCAGCAGCCAAGAACCTAGCGGGACCACCTGGGAGCCGTTTTTT. Translated, it gives CASSQEPSGTTWEPFF.

In this sample, this clonotype turned up many times. The CDR3 spells CASSRTEMDNEQFF. CDR3 in DNA: TGTGCCAGCAGTCGAACAGAAATGGACAATGAGCAGTTCTTC. V gene TRBV12-3 or TRBV12-4 combines with J gene TRBJ2-1; D is unresolved. The CDR3 is 14 amino acids. Trimming took off 5 bases at V and 5 bases at J, with 13 bases between the two ends.

This clonotype was seen many times. This rearrangement joins TRBV24-1 to TRBJ2-1; D is tentatively TRBD1 or TRBD2 (6 bases each). Trimming removed 0 bases from V and 6 bases from J, with 17 bases in between. Germline V CDR1 and CDR2: KGHDR, SFDVKD. This CDR3 has 17 residues. For the CDR3, the DNA is TGTGCCACCAGTGATTTGAAGGGGGGCTCTCCTCTCAATGAGCAGTTCTTC. This translates into CATSDLKGGSPLNEQFF.

The table lists this clonotype with a few counts. V is TRBV27 and J is TRBJ1-1, with D perhaps matching TRBD1 (5 bases). The CDR3 covers 16 residues. Germline lookup yields CDR1 MNHEY and CDR2 SMNVEV (reference sequence). Trimming stripped 3 bases from V and 1 base from J, with 15 bases between. The CDR3 nucleotides read TGTGCCAGCAGTTTGATTCCCGACAGCCCGAACACTGAAGCTTTCTTT. Translating it yields CASSLIPDSPNTEAFF.

This clonotype was counted between two and nine times. The chain recombines TRBV3-1 with TRBJ2-4, with TRBD1 as a possible D gene (6 bases). Trimming removed 3 bases at V and 8 bases at J, with 11 bases between. The germline gives CDR1 LGHDT, CDR2 YNNKEL (reference sequence). This CDR3 region has 13 residues. The CDR3 loop is CASSQREGDIQYF. For the CDR3, the DNA is TGTGCCAGCAGCCAGCGTGAGGGGGACATTCAGTACTTC.

In this sample, this clonotype turned up many times. CDR3: CSVLEVSYEQYF. DNA of the CDR3: TGCAGCGTTCTGGAGGTTTCCTACGAGCAGTACTTC. V gene TRBV29-1 combines with J gene TRBJ2-7; maybe TRBD2 (5 bases). V dropped 5 bases and J dropped 1 base, with 9 bases sitting between them. Per germline, CDR1 SQVTM and CDR2 ANQGSEA. The CDR3 is 12 residues long.

This clonotype was seen more than once but under ten times. The V call is TRBV28, the J call TRBJ2-3; 7 positions agree with TRBD1. The V and J ends lost 6 bases and 4 bases, in that order; junction bases with no gene match: 10. The CDR3 has 15 residues. Germline V gene sequence: CDR1 MDHEN, CDR2 SYDVKM. DNA of the CDR3: TGTGCCAGCAGGTTGACAGGGTTGGGTTCAGATACGCAGTATTTT. Translation gives CASRLTGLGSDTQYF. The complete variable domain, with remaining parts taken from reference TRBV28 and TRBJ2-3, reads DVKVTQSSRYLVKRTGEKVFLECVQDMDHENMFWYRQDPGLGLRLIYFSYDVKMKEKGDIPEGYSVSREKKERFSLILESASTNQTSMYLCASRLTGLGSDTQYFGPGTRLTVL.

The chain couples TRBV30 to TRBJ1-1, with D hard to call. The V end was cut by 1 base, the J end by 0 bases, with 12 bases between. This CDR3 spans 15 amino acids. The germline V gene encodes CDR1 GTSNPN and CDR2 SVGIG (reference sequence). The DNA of the CDR3 is TGTGCCTGGAGTGGCTCGGGGTCATTGAACACTGAAGCTTTCTTT. Translated: CAWSGSGSLNTEAFF. The full variable domain, in which reference TRBV30 and TRBJ1-1 provide the parts outside the CDR3, is SQTIHQWPATLVQPVGSPLSLECTVEGTSNPNLYWYRQAAGRGLQLLFYSVGIGQISSEVPQNLSASRPQDRQFILSSKKLLLSDSGFYLCAWSGSGSLNTEAFFGQGTRLTVV.

The rearrangement joins TRBV5-5 to TRBJ2-7; D gene ambiguous. V shed 0 bases and J shed 0 bases, with 7 bases lying between them. This CDR3 contains 14 residues. Germline assignment: CDR1 SGHKS and CDR2 YYEKEE (reference sequence). The CDR3 DNA is TGTGCCAGCAGCTTGGGATCACACTCCTACGAGCAGTACTTC. Protein product: CASSLGSHSYEQYF.

The table lists this clonotype with many counts. The gene calls are TRBV6-2 or TRBV6-3 and TRBJ1-1; D is unclear. Germline CDR1 reads MNHEY; CDR2 reads SVGEGT. The V end lost 2 bases, the J end lost 0 bases, and 7 bases lay between the germline ends. The CDR3 loop spans 14 amino acids. As DNA, the CDR3 is TGTGCCAGCAGTTACCTGAACCTGAACACTGAAGCTTTCTTT. This translates into CASSYLNLNTEAFF.

This clonotype was seen many times. The chain is built from TRBV5-6 and TRBJ2-5, with D perhaps TRBD1 (6 bases). The CDR3 has 15 residues. V lost 4 bases and J lost 6, with 19 bases in between. Per the germline V gene, CDR1 is SGHDT and CDR2 is YYEEEE. In DNA, the CDR3 is TGTGCCAGCAGCCGTAGGACAGAGAGGAAGAAGACCCAGTACTTC. It codes for CASSRRTERKKTQYF.

In its sample, this clonotype was seen a few times. V usage is TRBV6-1 and J usage is TRBJ2-3, with 10 bases that match TRBD2. Germline lookup yields CDR1 MNHNS and CDR2 SASEGT. The CDR3 extends over 15 amino acids. Trimming took 6 bases from V and 6 from J; bases not matched to a gene: 9. CDR3 nucleotide sequence: TGTGCCAGCAGACCCCTAGCGGGAGTAAGGGATACGCAGTATTTT. This gives the protein CASRPLAGVRDTQYF.

At least ten counts were recorded for this clonotype. The rearrangement joins TRBV12-3 or TRBV12-4 to TRBJ2-3, with a possible D match to TRBD2 (5 bases). This CDR3 has 17 residues. The V end lost 2 bases, the J end lost 0 bases, and 15 bases lay between the germline ends. The CDR3 loop is CASSLSRAELSTDTQYF. The DNA for the CDR3 is TGTGCCAGCAGTTTATCGCGGGCAGAACTGAGCACAGATACGCAGTATTTT.

The chain links TRBV10-3 to TRBJ2-3; possibly TRBD1 for D (5 bases). V dropped 8 bases and J dropped 6 bases, with 15 bases sitting between them. CDR1 ENHRY and CDR2 SYGVKD come from the germline V gene. The CDR3 totals 13 residues. CDR3 amino acids: CAILAVGADTQYF. As DNA, the CDR3 is TGTGCCATCCTGGCGGTAGGGGCGGATACGCAGTATTTT.

The chain links TRBV7-6 to TRBJ1-2, with D perhaps matching TRBD1 (5 bases). The CDR3 loop spans 13 amino acids. The V end lost 5 bases, the J end lost 7 bases, and 14 bases lay between the germline ends. Looked up from germline, CDR1 is SGHVS and CDR2 is FNYEAQ. The CDR3 nucleotides read TGTGCCAGCAGCATAAGGGGAGAGTCTGGCTACACCTTC. Its protein is CASSIRGESGYTF. The full variable domain, its missing parts supplied by reference TRBV7-6 and TRBJ1-2, is GAGVSQSPRYKVTKRGQDVALRCDPISGHVSLYWYRQALGQGPEFLTYFNYEAQQDKSGLPNDRFSAERPEGSISTLTIQRTEQRDSAMYRCASSIRGESGYTFGSGTRLTVV.

The J gene is TRBJ2-2, the V gene TRBV7-9; 7 positions agree with TRBD1. Per germline, CDR1 SEHNR and CDR2 FQNEAQ (reference sequence). After removal of 5 bases from V and 3 bases from J, the junction contained 9 bases not matched to a gene. The CDR3 is made up of 16 amino acids. CDR3 nucleotides: TGTGCCAGCAGCCGCATACCACAGGGGTACACCGGGGAGCTGTTTTTT. Translating it yields CASSRIPQGYTGELFF.

This clonotype has more than one count but fewer than ten. The genes are TRBV20-1 and TRBJ2-7; possible D gene TRBD1, 5 bases. The V gene lost 0 bases and the J gene lost 0 bases, with 12 bases spanning the gap. Looked up from germline, CDR1 is DFQATT and CDR2 is SNEGSKA (reference sequence). The CDR3 covers 15 residues. This CDR3 is CSARERTKSSYEQYF. Here the CDR3 DNA reads TGCAGTGCTAGAGAACGGACAAAGAGCTCCTACGAGCAGTACTTC.

The chain employs TRBV18 and TRBJ2-5; D remains ambiguous. The CDR3 runs 14 residues. Germline-derived CDR1 and CDR2 are KGHSH and LQKENI. Trimming pared 2 bases from V and 0 bases from J, leaving 7 bases between. The CDR3 spells CASSPTTNQETQYF. The CDR3 nucleotides are TGTGCCAGCTCACCAACGACAAACCAAGAGACCCAGTACTTC.

This clonotype occurred a few times. J is TRBJ2-2 and V is TRBV19; D may be TRBD2 (6 bases). V lost 7 bases to trimming and J lost 1 base, with 16 bases between them. Germline CDR1 is LNHDA and CDR2 is SQIVND (reference sequence). The CDR3 spans 16 residues. The DNA for the CDR3 is TGTGCCAGTACATCCGGGACTCCTAAGAACACCGGGGAGCTGTTTTTT. It specifies CASTSGTPKNTGELFF.